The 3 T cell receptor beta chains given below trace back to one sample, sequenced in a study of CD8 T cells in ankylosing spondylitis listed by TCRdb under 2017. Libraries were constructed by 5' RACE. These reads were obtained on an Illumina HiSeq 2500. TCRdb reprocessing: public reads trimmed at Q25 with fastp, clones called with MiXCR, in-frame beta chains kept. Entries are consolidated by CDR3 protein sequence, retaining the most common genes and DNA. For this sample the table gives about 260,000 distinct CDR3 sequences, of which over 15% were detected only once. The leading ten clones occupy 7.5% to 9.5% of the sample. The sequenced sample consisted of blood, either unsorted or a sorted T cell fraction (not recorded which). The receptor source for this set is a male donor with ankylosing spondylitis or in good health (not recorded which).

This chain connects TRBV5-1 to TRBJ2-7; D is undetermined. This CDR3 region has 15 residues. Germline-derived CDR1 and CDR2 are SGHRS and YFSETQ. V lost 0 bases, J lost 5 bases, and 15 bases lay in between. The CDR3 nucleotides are TGCGCCAGCAGCTTGGGGTATTTGGGCGGTGACGAGCAGTACGTC. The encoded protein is CASSLGYLGGDEQYV.

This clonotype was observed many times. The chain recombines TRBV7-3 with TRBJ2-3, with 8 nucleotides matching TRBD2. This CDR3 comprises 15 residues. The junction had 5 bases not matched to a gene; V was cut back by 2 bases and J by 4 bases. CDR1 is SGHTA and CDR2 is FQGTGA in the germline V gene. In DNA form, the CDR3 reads TGTGCCAGCAGCTTAGTGGCGGGAGGACCAGATACGCAGTATTTT. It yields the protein CASSLVAGGPDTQYF.

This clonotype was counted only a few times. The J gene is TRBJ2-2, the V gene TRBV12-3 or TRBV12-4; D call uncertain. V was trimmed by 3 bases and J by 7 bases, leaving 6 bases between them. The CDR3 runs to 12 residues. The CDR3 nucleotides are TGTGCCAGCAGTTTCGTGGGCGGGGAGCTGTTTTTT. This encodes CASSFVGGELFF.